This T cell receptor beta chain was profiled in a study of OX40 agonist ivuxolimab in advanced cancers. At the level of the study: Ivuxolimab, which is an agonistic anti-OX40 (CD134) antibody, was administered to the patients. Ivuxolimab doses were 0.01, 0.1, 0.3, 1.5, 3 or 10 mg/kg every 2 weeks. Study-wide results and caveats: Researchers report that CD8+ T cells had, on average, more expanded clones than CD4+. The 0.1-3.0 mg/kg partial responders had among the lowest clonal expansion.

The CDR3 totals 17 residues. Germline V lookup: CDR1 LNHNV, CDR2 YYDKDF (reference sequence). V trimming: 0 bases; J trimming: 3 bases; junction bases outside the gene matches: 3. On this clone itself: Antigen unknown.

The protocol was immunoSEQ multiplex PCR, while the TCRdb copy is restricted to in-frame clones and leaves out a portion. The sample lists 82,000 or so clones; about 85% were seen once. The chain joins TRBV15 to TRBJ1-4; 11 bases line up with TRBD1. The material sequenced was CD4+ or CD8+ T cells sorted from blood, taken in a trial of the OX40 agonist ivuxolimab. The receptor's source is an adult with an advanced solid tumor such as melanoma, head and neck, liver or kidney cancer. The CDR3 spells CATSRDGTGGANEKLFF. The CDR3 DNA reads TGTGCCACCAGCAGAGACGGGACAGGGGGAGCTAATGAAAAACTGTTTTTT.